This TCR beta chain was captured by sequencing in a study of CD8+ T cells in alopecia areata (dated by TCRdb to 2016 to 2019). For the wider study: Treated patients were enrolled in an open-label pilot trial of oral tofacitinib at 5 to 10 mg twice daily for moderate-to-severe alopecia areata. In both human patients and the C3H/HeJ mouse model, the study applied high-throughput TCRbeta sequencing to look at T cell clonal expansion in alopecia areata. Biopsies were taken from tofacitinib-treated patients at baseline and at 4 and 24 weeks of treatment, and a later scalp biopsy was taken in several of the tofacitinib-treated patients. RNA was obtained with the PAXgene miRNA kit for fixed scalp, the miRNeasy kit for PBMCs, and the RNeasy kit for mouse skin. In humans, TCRbeta sequencing was performed on scalp tissue and on sorted CD4+ and CD8+ peripheral blood T cells from healthy controls and from patients with patchy or totalis/universalis alopecia areata. Patients stayed on tofacitinib for 6 to 18 months and then had 6 months of follow-up off drug so that delayed response and recurrence could be assessed. Clonality in the scalp was compared among normal scalp (n=4), patchy alopecia areata scalp (n=8), and alopecia totalis/universalis scalp (n=8). TCRbeta CDR3 regions were amplified by immunoSEQ multiplex PCR with 35 Vbeta forward and 13 Jbeta reverse primers.

Study-wide findings and limitations: Shared TCR sequences between patients were less evident than in mice, which may be partly attributable to HLA diversity in the patient population. Lesional scalp, especially in alopecia totalis/universalis, showed higher clonality and more expanded CD8+ clones than normal scalp, suggesting antigenic drive. Unlike mouse skin, which is dominated by gammadelta T cells, normal human skin has resident alphabeta T cells that are also sequenced, and this complicates analysis of the scalp TCR repertoire.

The intended sense of this specimen's time point label: baseline before oral tofacitinib. Lesional scalp punch biopsies and peripheral blood were obtained from alopecia areata patients. PBMCs were isolated by density centrifugation and stained for CD3, CD4 and CD8, and CD4+ and CD8+ T cells were sorted on a FACSAria. The CDR3, from cysteine to phenylalanine, totals 13 residues. The read is trimmed to its CDR3 DNA, 39 bases read in frame from base 1. From V the trimming removes 8 bases and from J it removes 6 bases, while the gene matches leave 9 bases of the junction unaccounted for. CDR1 is given as KGHSH and CDR2 as LQKENI, both from the germline V gene. Points on this clone: This clone's antigen is unknown. Base qualities were left out, and no much larger clone turns up one base away.

Libraries were made using the immunoSEQ multiplex PCR assay. RNA was extracted from all samples and reverse transcribed into cDNA as template for TCR sequencing. First-strand cDNA was synthesized using SuperScript III with a 2:1 mix of oligo-dT and random hexamers. A synthetic immune receptor repertoire was used to measure amplification bias, and any remaining bias was corrected computationally. Concerning the study's data processing: Raw reads were preprocessed to remove errors, and CDR3 was defined by IMGT conventions from the conserved cysteine to phenylalanine. Clonality was computed as 1 minus the Shannon entropy, with the entropy normalized by log2 of the number of productive unique TCRs. Scalp TCRbeta sequences were cross-referenced with sorted blood CD4 and CD8 repertoires so that the CD4 or CD8 identity of scalp clones could be inferred. This immuneACCESS table, as held by TCRdb, lists in-frame sequences with V and J called but not all clones. Of the missing ones, under half trace to an unresolved V gene in checked studies; the others have no known cause. Clone size and V and J calls were adopted from that table, with D and trimming inferred from the DNA. This sample holds under 250,000 clones; around 62% were observed only once. The top ten clonotypes cover around 0.44% of the sample.

The source is a human donor with alopecia areata. The sample in question was CD4+ T cells sorted from blood, obtained at week 0. Recombination joined TRBV18 with TRBJ2-7, with TRBD1 matching 8 junction bases. The DNA is TGTGCCAGCACCAGTGGACAGGGCAGCGAGCAGTACTTC. Its protein product is CASTSGQGSEQYF. When the CDR3 is completed using the reference TRBV18 and TRBJ2-7 genes on either side, the full variable domain is NAGVMQNPRHLVRRRGQEARLRCSPMKGHSHVYWYRQLPEEGLKFMVYLQKENIIDESGMPKERFSAEFPKEGPSILRIQQVVRGDSAAYFCASTSGQGSEQYFGPGTRLTVT.